A selection of T cell receptor beta chains follows, all from one sample in a study of metastatic and nonmetastatic thyroid tumors. With MiXCR, TCRdb reprocessed the PCR reads. Of roughly 12,000 clones in the sample, 27% were seen once. The sequenced sample was adjacent normal tissue. Receptors originate from a male donor with papillary thyroid cancer or a benign thyroid nodule (not recorded which). Some clones in this sample may be carry-over from other donors' samples. The CDR3 runs from the conserved cysteine through the conserved F or W. The order of the fields is D gene, J gene, clone size, V gene, CDR3 protein, CDR3 DNA. D genes are given only for firm matches. Part of the rows lack a size; the others show once, few, many or a class for expanded clones.

TRBD1	TRBJ1-4	few	TRBV5-1	CASSLIQGAGEKLFF	TGCGCCAGCAGCTTGATACAGGGGGCGGGAGAAAAACTGTTTTTT
TRBD1	TRBJ1-1	few	TRBV10-3	CAITRGGRNTEAFF	TGTGCCATCACCAGGGGGGGACGGAACACTGAAGCTTTCTTT
NA	TRBJ2-1	NA	TRBV4-1	CASSQASDYNEQFF	TGCGCCAGCAGCCAGGCTAGCGACTACAATGAGCAGTTCTTC
NA	TRBJ2-7	NA	TRBV7-6	CASSLGASMGEQYF	TGTGCCAGCAGCTTAGGGGCCAGCATGGGCGAGCAGTACTTC
NA	TRBJ1-2	NA	TRBV20-1	CSASREASYGYTF	TGCAGTGCTAGTAGGGAGGCCAGCTATGGCTACACCTTC
NA	TRBJ2-5	few	TRBV6-2/TRBV6-3	CASSYSAGETQYF	TGTGCCAGCAGTTACTCGGCGGGAGAGACCCAGTACTTC
TRBD1	TRBJ2-5	NA	TRBV10-3	CAISEPDRDQETQYF	TGTGCCATCAGTGAACCGGACAGGGACCAAGAGACCCAGTACTTC
NA	TRBJ2-2	few	TRBV12-3/TRBV12-4	CASSLGSGRSTGELFF	TGTGCCAGCAGTTTAGGGTCGGGGAGATCCACCGGGGAGCTGTTTTTT
NA	TRBJ2-7	NA	TRBV6-2/TRBV6-3	CASSHNRYEQYF	TGTGCCAGCAGTCACAACCGGTACGAGCAGTACTTC
NA	TRBJ1-1	NA	TRBV5-1	CASSLDNTEASF	TGCGCCAGCAGCCTAGATAACACTGAAGCTTCCTTT
TRBD2	TRBJ2-2	NA	TRBV5-5	CASSFGGGNTGELFF	TGTGCCAGCAGCTTCGGGGGGGGTAACACCGGGGAGCTGTTTTTT
NA	TRBJ2-3	NA	TRBV5-1	CASSSRTSGLTDTQYF	TGCGCCAGCAGCTCACGGACCAGCGGCCTCACAGATACGCAGTATTTT
NA	TRBJ1-6	NA	TRBV6-2/TRBV6-3	CASSYSRLVDSPLHF	TGTGCCAGCAGTTACTCCCGTTTGGTGGATTCACCCCTCCACTTT
TRBD2	TRBJ2-5	NA	TRBV19	CASSIAGGETQYF	TGTGCCAGTAGTATAGCGGGAGGAGAGACCCAGTACTTC
NA	TRBJ2-5	NA	TRBV11-3	CASSPTRAGWGETQYF	TGTGCCAGCAGCCCAACTCGGGCTGGATGGGGAGAGACCCAGTACTTC
TRBD2	TRBJ2-3	few	TRBV6-1	CASSEVPGGPSDTQYF	TGTGCCAGCAGTGAAGTCCCGGGGGGGCCGTCGGATACGCAGTATTTT
NA	TRBJ2-2	NA	TRBV30	CAWSTGVNTGELFF	TGTGCCTGGAGTACAGGTGTGAACACCGGGGAGCTGTTTTTT
TRBD2	TRBJ2-1	many	TRBV5-4	CASSLPSGVYNEQFF	TGTGCCAGCAGCCTGCCTAGCGGGGTTTACAATGAGCAGTTCTTC
NA	TRBJ2-1	NA	TRBV27	CASSSEEIGWYNEQFF	TGTGCCAGCAGTTCAGAGGAAATTGGGTGGTACAATGAGCAGTTCTTC
NA	TRBJ2-3	NA	TRBV11-3	CASSLHGGRTDTQYF	TGTGCCAGCAGCCTTCATGGGGGGCGCACAGATACGCAGTATTTT
TRBD2	TRBJ2-3	many	TRBV12-3/TRBV12-4	CASRSGGGADTQYF	TGTGCCAGCAGAAGCGGCGGGGGGGCAGATACGCAGTATTTT
TRBD1	TRBJ1-4	NA	TRBV11-2	CASSLGRQGNEKLFF	TGTGCCAGCAGCTTAGGGCGACAGGGTAATGAAAAACTGTTTTTT
NA	TRBJ1-4	few	TRBV19	CASGGPPEKLFF	TGTGCCAGTGGGGGTCCGCCTGAAAAACTGTTTTTT
NA	TRBJ2-5	many	TRBV7-9	CASSPTGLPQETQYF	TGTGCCAGCAGCCCAACGGGACTGCCTCAAGAGACCCAGTACTTC
TRBD1	TRBJ1-5	few	TRBV2	CASINGQGVQPQHF	TGTGCCAGCATCAACGGACAGGGAGTTCAGCCCCAGCATTTT
TRBD2	TRBJ2-1	once	TRBV20-1	CSARVAGLNRWNEQFF	TGCAGTGCTAGGGTAGCGGGTTTAAATAGGTGGAATGAGCAGTTCTTC
NA	TRBJ2-7	few	TRBV27	CASSLSGGAYDQYF	TGTGCCAGCAGTCTATCAGGTGGGGCCTACGATCAGTACTTC
TRBD1	TRBJ2-7	NA	TRBV20-1	CSARDRRYEQYF	TGCAGTGCCAGGGACAGACGTTACGAGCAGTACTTC
NA	TRBJ2-3	NA	TRBV24-1	CATSDPNTDTRYF	TGTGCCACCAGTGATCCAAACACAGATACTCGGTATTTT
TRBD1	TRBJ2-2	NA	TRBV6-1	CASQRDSNTGELFF	TGTGCCAGCCAAAGGGACAGTAACACCGGGGAGCTGTTTTTT
NA	TRBJ2-7	few	TRBV28	CATFEGFGYEQYF	TGTGCCACCTTTGAGGGTTTCGGCTACGAGCAGTACTTC
NA	TRBJ2-5	medium-sized	TRBV6-1	CASRRMAWTLEETQYF	TGTGCCAGCAGGCGCATGGCTTGGACCCTAGAGGAGACCCAGTACTTC
TRBD1	TRBJ1-4	medium-sized	TRBV19	CASGKKTGSNEKLFF	TGTGCCAGCGGTAAAAAGACAGGGTCGAATGAAAAACTGTTTTTT
NA	TRBJ1-1	NA	TRBV11-3	CASSYRNTEAFF	TGTGCCAGCAGCTATAGGAACACTGAAGCTTTCTTT
NA	TRBJ1-3	NA	TRBV27	CASSSRSPYSGNTIYF	TGTGCCAGCAGTTCCCGGAGCCCCTACTCTGGAAACACCATATATTTT
NA	TRBJ2-1	NA	TRBV15	CSTSRDMASSEQFF	TGTTCCACCAGCAGAGATATGGCATCGAGTGAGCAGTTCTTC
NA	TRBJ2-2	few	TRBV27	CASTLRGGTNTGELFF	TGTGCCAGCACTCTAAGAGGGGGGACCAACACCGGGGAGCTGTTTTTT
NA	TRBJ1-1	NA	TRBV6-2/TRBV6-3	CASSYSSGVTEAFF	TGTGCCAGCAGTTACTCCAGCGGGGTAACTGAAGCTTTCTTT
NA	TRBJ2-1	many	TRBV3-1	CASSRGLNNEQFF	TGTGCCAGCAGCCGCGGACTAAACAATGAGCAGTTCTTC
NA	TRBJ1-5	few	TRBV28	CASSPPNQPQHF	TGTGCCAGCAGTCCCCCAAATCAGCCCCAGCATTTT
NA	TRBJ1-1	NA	TRBV24-1	CATTTIPGTVNTEAFF	TGTGCCACGACGACTATTCCCGGGACGGTTAACACTGAAGCTTTCTTT
NA	TRBJ2-2	few	TRBV30	CAWSGFGQNTGELFF	TGTGCCTGGAGTGGTTTCGGACAGAACACCGGGGAGCTGTTTTTT